A selection of T cell receptor beta chains follows, all from one sample in a study of blood T cell repertoires in COVID-19. The protocol was immunoSEQ multiplex PCR, while the TCRdb copy is restricted to in-frame clones and leaves out a portion. The sample contains 210,000 or so clones, 70% to 80% of which appear only once. The sequenced sample consisted of peripheral blood. The receptors originated from a man aged 45-65 years who had recovered from COVID-19. Both conserved end residues are part of each CDR3. A D gene is named only where the DNA matches it firmly. A clone size is listed for some rows: how often the clone was seen (once, few, many), or a class if it is expanded.

j_call d_call clone_size v_call cdr3_aa cdr3_nt
TRBJ2-5 - - TRBV7-9 CASSWPNREQETQYF TGTGCCAGCAGCTGGCCGAACAGGGAGCAAGAGACCCAGTACTTC
TRBJ2-5 TRBD1 - TRBV30 CAWSVVGQGGMSETQYF TGTGCCTGGAGTGTAGTGGGACAGGGTGGGATGAGTGAGACCCAGTACTTC
TRBJ2-5 TRBD1 - TRBV5-4 CASSQQRDRQETQYF TGTGCCAGCAGCCAACAGAGGGACAGACAAGAGACCCAGTACTTC
TRBJ1-2 - - TRBV4-3 CASSQEATTRRGYTF TGCGCCAGCAGCCAAGAGGCCACTACGAGGAGGGGCTACACCTTC
TRBJ2-7 - few TRBV4-2 CASSQDRQGSYEQYF TGTGCCAGCAGCCAAGATCGGCAGGGCTCCTACGAGCAGTACTTC
TRBJ1-2 - once TRBV9 CASSVGNRQGGNYGYTF TGTGCCAGCAGCGTAGGTAACAGGCAGGGAGGTAACTATGGCTACACCTTC
TRBJ2-7 - - TRBV2 CASSEIGAGTYEQYF TGTGCCAGCAGTGAAATTGGGGCGGGGACCTACGAGCAGTACTTC
TRBJ1-4 - - TRBV3-1/TRBV3-2 CASSQDHRTATNEKLFF TGTGCCAGCAGCCAAGATCATAGGACAGCAACTAATGAAAAACTGTTTTTT
TRBJ1-2 - - TRBV6-1 CASSDGFHNRAGYGYTF TGTGCCAGCAGTGACGGGTTTCACAACAGGGCTGGCTATGGCTACACCTTC
TRBJ2-7 TRBD1 - TRBV27 CASSLSRDRGSHEQYF TGTGCCAGCAGTTTATCCCGGGACAGGGGATCTCACGAGCAGTACTTC
TRBJ2-5 - few TRBV19 CASSTGRQEETQYF TGTGCCAGTAGTACGGGAAGACAAGAAGAGACCCAGTACTTC
TRBJ2-7 - - TRBV6-5 CASKRSGSGYEQYF TGTGCCAGCAAGAGGAGCGGCTCGGGATACGAGCAGTACTTC
TRBJ1-2 - - TRBV7-9 CASSYAGGRGYGYTF TGTGCCAGCAGCTATGCCGGGGGGCGAGGCTATGGCTACACCTTC
TRBJ2-5 TRBD1 - TRBV7-6 CASSLHGTVDQETQYF TGTGCCAGCAGCCTACACGGGACAGTAGACCAAGAGACCCAGTACTTC
TRBJ2-6 TRBD1 - TRBV6-2/TRBV6-3 CASSQWTGDSGANVLTF TGTGCCAGCAGCCAATGGACAGGGGACTCTGGGGCCAACGTCCTGACTTTC
TRBJ1-3 - - TRBV6-5 CASKEVFSGNTIYF TGTGCCAGCAAGGAGGTATTTTCTGGAAACACCATATATTTT
TRBJ2-2 TRBD2 - TRBV7-2 CASSLAAGFLLRELFF TGTGCCAGCAGCTTAGCAGCGGGATTCCTACTTCGGGAGCTGTTTTTT
TRBJ2-5 - - TRBV7-9 CASSLIGERETQYF TGTGCCAGCAGCTTAATCGGTGAACGGGAGACCCAGTACTTC
TRBJ2-7 - - TRBV6-5 CASSPQVSYEQYF TGTGCCAGCAGCCCACAGGTCTCCTACGAGCAGTACTTC
TRBJ2-7 TRBD1 - TRBV27 CASSLQGALNEQYF TGTGCCAGCAGTTTACAGGGGGCGCTAAACGAGCAGTACTTC
TRBJ1-2 TRBD1 - TRBV30 CACWTGDLRGYTF TGTGCCTGCTGGACAGGGGATTTAAGGGGCTACACCTTC
TRBJ1-1 - - TRBV5-4 CASSPTGHYIPEAFF TGTGCCAGCAGCCCCACGGGACATTATATCCCTGAAGCTTTCTTT
TRBJ1-1 - - TRBV19 CAGGSTEAFF TGTGCCGGGGGCAGCACTGAAGCTTTCTTT
TRBJ1-2 - - TRBV30 CAWSARPGDYGYTF TGTGCCTGGAGCGCCAGGCCAGGGGACTATGGCTACACCTTC